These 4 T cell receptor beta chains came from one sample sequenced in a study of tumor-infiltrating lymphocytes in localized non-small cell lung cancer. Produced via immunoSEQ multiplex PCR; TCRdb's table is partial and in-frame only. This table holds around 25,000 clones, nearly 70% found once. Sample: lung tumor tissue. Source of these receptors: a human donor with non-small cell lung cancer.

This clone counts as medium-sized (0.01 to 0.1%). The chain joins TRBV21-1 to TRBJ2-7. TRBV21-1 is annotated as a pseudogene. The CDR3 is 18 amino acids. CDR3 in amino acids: CASSTTSRGDIWHYEQYF. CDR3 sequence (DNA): TGTGCCAGCAGCACCACCAGTAGGGGAGACATTTGGCACTACGAGCAGTACTTC.

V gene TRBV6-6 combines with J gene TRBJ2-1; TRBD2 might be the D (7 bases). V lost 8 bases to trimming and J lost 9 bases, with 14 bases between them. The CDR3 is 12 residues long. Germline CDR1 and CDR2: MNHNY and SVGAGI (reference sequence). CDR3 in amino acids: CASRGGGSEQFF. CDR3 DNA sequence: TGTGCCAGCCGCGGGGGCGGTTCTGAGCAGTTCTTC.

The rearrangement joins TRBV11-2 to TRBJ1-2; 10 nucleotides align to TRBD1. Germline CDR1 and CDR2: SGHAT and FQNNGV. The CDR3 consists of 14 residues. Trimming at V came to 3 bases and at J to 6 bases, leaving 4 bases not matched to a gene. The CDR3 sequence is CASSFTGTGDGYTF. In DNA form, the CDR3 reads TGTGCCAGCAGCTTTACCGGGACAGGGGATGGCTACACCTTC.

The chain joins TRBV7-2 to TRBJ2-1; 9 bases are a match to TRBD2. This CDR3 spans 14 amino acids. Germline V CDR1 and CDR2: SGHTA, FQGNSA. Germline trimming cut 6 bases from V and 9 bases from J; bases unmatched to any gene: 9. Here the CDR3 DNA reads TGTGCCAGCAGGCCGGGGCTAGCGGGACTTGAGCAGTTCTTC. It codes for CASRPGLAGLEQFF.